This T cell receptor beta chain was sequenced for a study of early T cells in non-severe SARS-CoV-2 infection (dated by TCRdb to about 2021). Background for the entire study: Because TCR sequencing was done on bulk RNA from unsorted whole blood, the alpha and beta chains could not be paired.

This was a case-control study nested in a cohort of healthcare workers in London, UK, who had nasopharyngeal swab PCR tests and blood samples taken every week. Healthcare workers were recruited between 23 and 31 March 2020, during the week of the UK lockdown, and were followed weekly for up to roughly 16 weeks. General conclusions and limits of the study: Matching against VDJdb was skewed toward anti-spike CD8 responses, likely underestimated virus-specific expansions, and missed private and CD4 specificities.

Library preparation employed 5' RACE. The sequencer listed for this sample is NextSeq 500. The TCR library protocol attached unique molecular identifiers to individual cDNA molecules to correct for sequencing error and PCR bias. Both TCR alpha and beta chains were sequenced, and tight co-correlation was observed between alpha and beta sequence abundances in each sample. As for how the authors treated the data: Decombinator V4 was used to annotate TCR sequences for V gene, J gene and CDR3. Expanded TCRs were defined as changing significantly between any two time points under a Poisson model with p below 0.0001. Abundances of TCRs were expressed as counts per million after normalisation to the total number of TCRs sequenced in each sample. TRAV1-2 paired with TRAJ12, TRAJ20 or TRAJ33 defined MAIT TCRs, while TRAV10 paired with TRAJ18 defined iNKT TCRs. VDJdb, accessed 1 November 2021, was searched for CMV, EBV and SARS-CoV-2 annotated TCRs, excluding TCRs annotated for multiple antigens. TCRdb applied fastp at Q25 and MiXCR to the public reads, then kept only in-frame beta chains. Every entry covers one CDR3 protein and lists the most common genes and DNA from its rows. These V and J calls are TCRdb output, not the study's own analysis. The sample table holds 60,000 or so distinct CDR3 sequences, of which 10% to 15% were seen once. 1.3% to 1.5% of the sample is held by the ten biggest clonotypes.

The trim is 7 bases for V and 0 bases for J, with a gap of 13 bases between the germline ends. CDR1 and CDR2, per the germline V gene (reference sequence), are LNHDA and SQIVND. The CDR3 numbers 15 residues from cysteine through phenylalanine. CDR3 DNA only is kept here, 45 bases in frame from base 1. With respect to this clonotype: Its target antigen remains unknown. Base qualities are missing; no much larger clone stands one base away.

The receptor's source is an adult who was a healthcare worker with PCR-confirmed SARS-CoV-2 infection or an uninfected control (not recorded which). Rearrangement joined TRBV19 to TRBJ2-4; TRBD2 could be the D gene, as 6 bases match. The sequences come from whole blood, collected at baseline. CDR3 reads: CASTPTGRAKNIQYF. The nucleotide sequence reads as follows: TGTGCCAGTACTCCCACCGGGAGAGCCAAAAACATTCAGTACTTC. Joined to the reference TRBV19 and TRBJ2-4 proteins, this CDR3 gives the full variable domain: DGGITQSPKYLFRKEGQNVTLSCEQNLNHDAMYWYRQDPGQGLRLIYYSQIVNDFQKGDIAEGYSVSREKKESFPLTVTSAQKNPTAFYLCASTPTGRAKNIQYFGAGTRLSVL.